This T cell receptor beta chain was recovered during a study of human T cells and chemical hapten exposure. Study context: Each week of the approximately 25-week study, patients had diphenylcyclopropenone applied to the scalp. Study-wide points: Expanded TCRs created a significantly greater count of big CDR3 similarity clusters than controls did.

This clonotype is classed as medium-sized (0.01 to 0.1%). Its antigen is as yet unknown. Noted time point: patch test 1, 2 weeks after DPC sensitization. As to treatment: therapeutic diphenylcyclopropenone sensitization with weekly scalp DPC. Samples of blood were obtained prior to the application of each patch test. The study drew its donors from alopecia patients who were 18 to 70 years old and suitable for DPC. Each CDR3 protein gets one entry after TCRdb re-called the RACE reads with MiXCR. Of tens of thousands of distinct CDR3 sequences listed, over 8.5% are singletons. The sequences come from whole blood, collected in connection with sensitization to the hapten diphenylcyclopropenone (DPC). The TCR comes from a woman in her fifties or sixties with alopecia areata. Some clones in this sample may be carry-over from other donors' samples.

The CDR3 bases are TGTGCCACCCGAGCGGGAGAGGGCAATGAGCAGTTCTTC. Its protein is CATRAGEGNEQFF. The chain has TRBV24-1 and TRBJ2-1; TRBD2 aligns across 8 bases. This CDR3 has 13 amino acids. Germline assignment: CDR1 KGHDR and CDR2 SFDVKD. V lost 9 bases and J lost 6; bases outside the gene matches: 6.